The sequence of this TCR beta chain was determined in a study of cytomegalovirus exposure and HLA in healthy donors. Study-level results: Being productive about 87% or about 30% of the time was typical of most TCR beta V segments in an earlier analysis. Most sequenced TCRs were rare (though some public TCRs occurred in many donors).

The V end was cut by 6 bases, the J end by 3 bases, with 3 bases between. This CDR3 spans 10 amino acids. CDR1 MGHDK and CDR2 SYGVNS come from the germline V gene. Remarks on this clone: Its antigen is as yet unknown.

Vbeta (60) and Jbeta (13) primers were used in the PCR. TCRdb's copy holds only in-frame clones and misses some; the assay was immunoSEQ multiplex PCR. The table lists about 130,000 clones, about 83% of them singletons. The rearrangement links TRBV25-1 to TRBJ2-7, with D uncertain. Material: PBMCs. This receptor was identified in a girl aged 2-9 years in good health and CMV-seronegative. In DNA form, the CDR3 reads TGTGCCAGCAGATACTACGAGCAGTACTTC. It encodes CASRYYEQYF.